These 12 T cell receptor beta chains were sequenced from one sample in a study of T cell repertoires in cytomegalovirus infection. TCRdb passed the reads through MiXCR, listing each CDR3 protein once. Of just under 550,000 distinct CDR3 sequences listed, roughly 29% were seen once; the top ten hold 13%. Sequencing was done on a sample of PBMCs. These receptors were taken from a human donor in good health (CMV status not recorded). Some clones in this sample may be carry-over from other donors' samples.

The V gene is TRBV7-2, the J gene TRBJ2-1; no clear D gene. The V end lost 3 bases, the J end lost 5 bases, and 8 bases lay between the germline ends. CDR1 and CDR2 (germline): SGHTA, FQGNSA. CDR3 length: 13 residues. The CDR3, as DNA: TGTGCCAGCAGCTTCTCCCTTAACAATGAGCAGTTCTTC. Translating it yields CASSFSLNNEQFF.

This clonotype has a handful of counts. The chain joins TRBV4-1 to TRBJ1-5; D remains ambiguous. Germline lookup yields CDR1 MGHRA and CDR2 YSYEKL. Trimming cost V 4 bases and J 5 bases, with 15 bases left between them. The CDR3 is made up of 15 amino acids. CDR3 nucleotides: TGCGCCAGCAGCCGACTGGACCTGGCGGATCAGCCCCAGCATTTT. Translation gives CASSRLDLADQPQHF.

This clonotype turned up a few times. J is TRBJ2-7 and V is TRBV12-3 or TRBV12-4, with TRBD2 identical over 7 bases. The junction had 2 bases not matched to a gene; V was cut back by 5 bases and J by 7 bases. The CDR3 runs to 11 residues. The CDR3, as DNA: TGTGCCAGCAGTCGGGGAGGGGAGCAGTACGTC. Translated, it gives CASSRGGEQYV.

The chain is built from TRBV30 and TRBJ2-1; the D gene is possibly TRBD1 (5 bases). The CDR3 is 12 residues long. Germline CDR1 GTSNPN, CDR2 SVGIG (reference sequence). Deletions cut 4 bases from V and 7 bases from J, with 11 bases between. CDR3 in amino acids: CAWTRAGNEQFF. DNA of the CDR3: TGTGCCTGGACACGGGCAGGGAATGAGCAGTTCTTC.

The chain uses TRBV20-1 and TRBJ2-3; 9 bases agree with TRBD2. The CDR3 spans 15 residues. Unmatched junction bases numbered 11, after V lost 6 bases and J lost 4 bases. Per the germline V gene, CDR1 is DFQATT and CDR2 is SNEGSKA (reference sequence). The CDR3 DNA is TGCAGTGCAGGGGAGCTAGCGGGATTTCCAGATACGCAGTATTTT. Its translation: CSAGELAGFPDTQYF.

The sample holds many counts of this clonotype. This rearrangement joins TRBV11-2 to TRBJ1-2, with D unclear. The V end was cut by 5 bases, the J end by 4 bases, with 11 bases between. There are 13 residues in the CDR3. CDR1 is SGHAT, CDR2 FQNNGV, per germline. CDR3 region: CASSPGDGYGYTF. CDR3 in DNA: TGTGCCAGCAGCCCCGGGGATGGCTATGGCTACACCTTC.

This clonotype has just a few counts. The rearrangement links TRBV28 to TRBJ2-3; 7 bases are shared with TRBD2. V trimming: 3 bases; J trimming: 0 bases; junction bases outside the gene matches: 18. The CDR3 is made up of 20 amino acids. CDR1 and CDR2 from the germline V gene are MDHEN and SYDVKM. In DNA form, the CDR3 reads TGTGCCAGCAGTTTTCTGGGCCAGGGAGGGCCCTCTTTGAGCACAGATACGCAGTATTTT. Translation gives CASSFLGQGGPSLSTDTQYF.

Only a few counts were recorded for this clonotype. This sequence joins TRBV6-2 or TRBV6-3 and TRBJ2-7, with a possible D match to TRBD1 (6 bases). This CDR3 is 12 amino acids long. Looked up from germline, CDR1 is MNHEY and CDR2 is SVGEGT. Trimming took off 8 bases at V and 2 bases at J, with 10 bases between the two ends. Written as DNA, the CDR3 is TGTGCCAGCCGGGACACGACCTACGAGCAGTACTTC. Its translation: CASRDTTYEQYF.

This clonotype was observed a few times. This chain links TRBV11-2 with TRBJ2-4; D may be TRBD1 (6 bases). CDR3 length equals 15 residues. The germline gives CDR1 SGHAT, CDR2 FQNNGV. Between the trimmed V and J ends, which lost 7 bases and 7 bases, there was a span of 20 bases. CDR3 in amino acids: CASTPRMGARNIQYF. CDR3 bases: TGTGCCAGCACCCCACGCATGGGGGCACGGAACATTCAGTACTTC. Based on the CDR3 plus reference TRBV11-2 and TRBJ2-4, the full variable domain is EAGVAQSPRYKIIEKRQSVAFWCNPISGHATLYWYQQILGQGPKLLIQFQNNGVVDDSQLPKDRFSAERLKGVDSTLKIQPAKLEDSAVYLCASTPRMGARNIQYFGAGTRLSVL.

This clonotype was counted many times. The rearrangement links TRBV7-8 to TRBJ2-7, with D hard to call. The germline CDR1 and CDR2 sequences are SGHVS and FQNEAQ. Trimming took off 8 bases at V and 0 bases at J, with 8 bases between the two ends. The CDR3 totals 12 residues. The CDR3 nucleotides read TGTGCCAGCTTAACCAGCTCCTACGAGCAGTACTTC. Amino acids: CASLTSSYEQYF. Using reference TRBV7-8 and TRBJ2-7 for the parts outside the CDR3, the full variable domain is GAGVSQSPRYKVAKRGQDVALRCDPISGHVSLFWYQQALGQGPEFLTYFQNEAQLDKSGLPSDRFFAERPEGSVSTLKIQRTQQEDSAVYLCASLTSSYEQYFGPGTRLTVT.

This clonotype has just a few counts. V gene TRBV5-1 combines with J gene TRBJ2-6, with 8 bases aligning to TRBD1. Trimming at V came to 4 bases and at J to 1 base, leaving 7 bases not matched to a gene. The CDR3 is 17 amino acids. CDR1 and CDR2 from the germline V gene are SGHRS and YFSETQ. CDR3 DNA sequence: TGCGCCAGCAGCCCGGGACAGGCCACATCTGGGGCCAACGTCCTGACTTTC. Its protein is CASSPGQATSGANVLTF.

The gene calls are TRBV20-1 and TRBJ1-5, with D possibly being TRBD1 (5 bases). This CDR3 is 15 amino acids long. Per the germline V gene, CDR1 is DFQATT and CDR2 is SNEGSKA (reference sequence). V was shortened by 5 bases and J by 3 bases, with 17 bases between the two germline ends. CDR3 region: CSAATGESNNQPQHF. The CDR3 nucleotides read TGCAGTGCTGCGACGGGGGAGAGTAACAATCAGCCCCAGCATTTT.